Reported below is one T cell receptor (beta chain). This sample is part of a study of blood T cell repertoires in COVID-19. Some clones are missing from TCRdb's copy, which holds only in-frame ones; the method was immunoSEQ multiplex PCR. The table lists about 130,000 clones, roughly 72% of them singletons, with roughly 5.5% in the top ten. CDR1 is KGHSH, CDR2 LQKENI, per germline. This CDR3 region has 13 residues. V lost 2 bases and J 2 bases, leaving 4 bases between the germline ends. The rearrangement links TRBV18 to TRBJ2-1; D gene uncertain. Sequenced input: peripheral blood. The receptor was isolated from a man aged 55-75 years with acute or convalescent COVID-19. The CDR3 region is CASSPTTYNEQFF. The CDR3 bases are TGTGCCAGCTCACCAACTACCTACAATGAGCAGTTCTTC.